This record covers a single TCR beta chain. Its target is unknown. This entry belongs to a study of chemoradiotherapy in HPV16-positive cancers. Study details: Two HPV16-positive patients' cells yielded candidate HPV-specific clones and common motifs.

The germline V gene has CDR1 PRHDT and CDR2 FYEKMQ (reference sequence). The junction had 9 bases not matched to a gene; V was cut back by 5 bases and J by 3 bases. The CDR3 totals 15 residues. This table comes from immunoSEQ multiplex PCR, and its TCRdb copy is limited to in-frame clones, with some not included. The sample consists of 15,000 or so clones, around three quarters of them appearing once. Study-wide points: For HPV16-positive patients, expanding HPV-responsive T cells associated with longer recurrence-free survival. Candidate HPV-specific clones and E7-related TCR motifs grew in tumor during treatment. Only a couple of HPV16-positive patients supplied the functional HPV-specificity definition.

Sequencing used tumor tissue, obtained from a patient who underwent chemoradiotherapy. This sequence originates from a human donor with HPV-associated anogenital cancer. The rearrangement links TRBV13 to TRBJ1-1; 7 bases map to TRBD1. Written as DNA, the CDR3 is TGTGCCAGCAGCCGTACAGGGGATAAGGACACTGAAGCTTTCTTT. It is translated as CASSRTGDKDTEAFF.